Given below is one TCR beta chain in context. The antigen is not known. The entry originates in a study of post-analysis software for immune sequencing data. General study results and limits: Samples from one preparation batch, clustered by F measure, grouped strongly together. The normalized Chao1 diversity of multiple sclerosis patients was significantly lower than that of controls. When patients were compared with controls, roughly five TRBV segments were more frequent, TRBV5-6, TRBV5-1 and TRBV20-1 among them.

Sequencing libraries made from TCR beta cDNA carried unique molecular identifiers. TCRdb reprocessed the PCR reads with MiXCR, giving one entry per CDR3 protein. Of about 820,000 distinct CDR3 sequences listed, approximately 53% are singletons. Trimming took 3 bases from V and 2 from J, leaving 20 bases between them. The CDR3 length is 17 residues. The germline V gene encodes CDR1 SGHAT and CDR2 FQNNGV. The chain carries TRBV11-2 and TRBJ2-7; TRBD1 or TRBD2 may be the D gene (5 bases each). The TCR comes from a girl between 10 and 17 years old with multiple sclerosis. Sequenced sample: blood. The CDR3 is CASSFSAGTQLTYEQYF. The CDR3, as DNA: TGTGCCAGCAGCTTTTCCGCCGGGACCCAGCTAACCTACGAGCAGTACTTC.